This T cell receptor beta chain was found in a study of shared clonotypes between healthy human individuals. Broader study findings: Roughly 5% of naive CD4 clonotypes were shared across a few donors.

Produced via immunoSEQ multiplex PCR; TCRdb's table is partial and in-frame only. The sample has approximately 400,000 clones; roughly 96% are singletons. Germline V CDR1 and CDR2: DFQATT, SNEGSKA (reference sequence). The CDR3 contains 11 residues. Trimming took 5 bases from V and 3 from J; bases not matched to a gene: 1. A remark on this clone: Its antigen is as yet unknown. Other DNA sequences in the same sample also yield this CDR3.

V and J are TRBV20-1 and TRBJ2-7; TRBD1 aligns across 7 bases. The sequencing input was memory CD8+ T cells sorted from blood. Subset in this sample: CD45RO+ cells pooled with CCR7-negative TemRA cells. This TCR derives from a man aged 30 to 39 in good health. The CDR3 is CSADRVYEQYF. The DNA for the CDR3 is TGCAGTGCTGACAGGGTCTACGAGCAGTACTTC.